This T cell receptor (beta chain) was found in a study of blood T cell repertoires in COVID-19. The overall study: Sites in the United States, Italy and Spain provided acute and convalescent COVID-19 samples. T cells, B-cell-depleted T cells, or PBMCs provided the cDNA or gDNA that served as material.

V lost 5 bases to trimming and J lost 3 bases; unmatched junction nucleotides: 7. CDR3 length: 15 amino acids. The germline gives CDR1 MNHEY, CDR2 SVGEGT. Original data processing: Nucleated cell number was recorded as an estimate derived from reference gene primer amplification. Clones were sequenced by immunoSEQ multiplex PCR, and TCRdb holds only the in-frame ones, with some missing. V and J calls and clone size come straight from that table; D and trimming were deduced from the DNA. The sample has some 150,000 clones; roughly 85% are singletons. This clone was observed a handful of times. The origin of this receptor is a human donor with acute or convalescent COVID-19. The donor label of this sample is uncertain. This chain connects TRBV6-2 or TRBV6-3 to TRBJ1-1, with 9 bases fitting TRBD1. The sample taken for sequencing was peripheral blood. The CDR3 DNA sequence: TGTGCCAGCAGTGACTACAGGGGGCTTGACACTGAAGCTTTCTTT. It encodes CASSDYRGLDTEAFF.